This T cell receptor (beta chain) was found in a study of glioma-infiltrating T cells after dendritic cell vaccination. Assay: immunoSEQ multiplex PCR; the TCRdb copy retains only in-frame clones and omits some. The data show more than 95,000 clones, roughly 76% seen once. The CDR3 consists of 17 residues. Trimming took 1 base from V and 9 from J; bases not matched to a gene: 9. Germline V gene data show CDR1 as LNHNV and CDR2 as YYDKDF (reference sequence). The sequencing used blood, collected before dendritic cell vaccination. The receptor comes from a human donor with glioblastoma. V and J are TRBV15 and TRBJ2-1, with 13 bases that match TRBD2. CDR3 amino acids: CATSRGLTSGGATEQFF. In nucleotides, the CDR3 is TGTGCCACCAGCAGAGGGTTAACTAGCGGGGGGGCAACTGAGCAGTTCTTC.